This T cell receptor beta chain emerged from a study of HIV-infected patients and healthy controls. After removal of 2 bases from V and 2 bases from J, the junction contained 4 bases not matched to a gene. Germline loops: CDR1 SGHTA, CDR2 FQGNSA. The CDR3 loop spans 17 amino acids. TCRdb fed the 5' RACE reads into MiXCR, producing one record per CDR3 protein. The top ten clones hold 5.5% to 7% of a sample with about 70,000 distinct CDR3 sequences, roughly a sixth of them seen once. Sequenced: CD4+ T cells from blood. The receptor was isolated from a human donor in good health. The chain carries TRBV7-2 and TRBJ2-7; 15 bases line up with TRBD2. The CDR3 DNA is TGTGCCAGCAGCTTACGGACTAGCGGGGGGGCACCCTACGAGCAGTACTTC. This codes for CASSLRTSGGAPYEQYF. Using reference TRBV7-2 and TRBJ2-7 for the parts outside the CDR3, the full variable domain is GAGVSQSPSNKVTEKGKDVELRCDPISGHTALYWYRQSLGQGLEFLIYFQGNSAPDKSGLPSDRFSAERTGGSVSTLTIQRTQQEDSAVYLCASSLRTSGGAPYEQYFGPGTRLTVT.